Listed below are T cell receptor beta chains from one sample, sequenced in a study of cytomegalovirus exposure and HLA in healthy donors. Measured with immunoSEQ multiplex PCR; TCRdb has only the in-frame clones, and not every one. The data contain roughly 120,000 clones, approximately 84% of them seen just once; the ten biggest clones take up 1.5% to 2%. Material for sequencing was PBMCs. These receptors all come from a man aged 40-50 years in good health and CMV-seronegative. Both conserved end residues are part of each CDR3. A D gene is named only where the DNA matches it firmly. The size of a clone is reported for some rows only, either as once, few or many, or as a class for expanded clones.

>TRBJ1-1|TRBV5-4|-|-
TGTGCCAGCAGCCCCGCCCGAGGGAACACTGAAGCTTTCTTT
CASSPARGNTEAFF
>TRBJ1-5|TRBV28|-|-
TGTGCCAGCAGCCTATCCGGTTGGCAGCCCCAGCATTTT
CASSLSGWQPQHF
>TRBJ1-2|TRBV30|-|-
TGTGCCTGGACCGGACGGGGGACTTCTAGTTTTTACACCTTC
CAWTGRGTSSFYTF
>TRBJ1-4|TRBV6-1|-|-
TGTGCCAGCAGTGAAAAGGGGTCGGGGAGGGCTGAAAAACTGTTTTTT
CASSEKGSGRAEKLFF
>TRBJ1-1|TRBV6-5|-|-
TGTGCCAGCACTCAAGGGGGTGAGAACACTGAAGCTTTCTTT
CASTQGGENTEAFF
>TRBJ2-2|TRBV5-1|once|-
TGCGCCAGCCGAAAGGGGTGGGCGGACACCGGGGAGCTGTTTTTT
CASRKGWADTGELFF
>TRBJ1-4|TRBV19|-|TRBD1
TGTGCCAGTAGTCCGGGACAGGAAAATGAAAAACTGTTTTTT
CASSPGQENEKLFF
>TRBJ2-5|TRBV9|-|-
TGTGCCAGCAGCGTAGGGCAGGGTCAAGAGACCCAGTACTTC
CASSVGQGQETQYF
>TRBJ1-1|TRBV9|-|TRBD1
TGTGCCAGCAGCGATTCGGTACTAATGGGACAGCCCCCCACTGAAGCTTTCTTT
CASSDSVLMGQPPTEAFF
>TRBJ1-2|TRBV5-1|-|TRBD1
TGCGCCAGCAGCCCACGGACAGGGAACTATGGCTACACCTTC
CASSPRTGNYGYTF
>TRBJ2-7|TRBV6-5|-|TRBD2
TGTGCCAGCGGTTTAGCGGGGGAAAAGCCCTACGAGCAGTACTTC
CASGLAGEKPYEQYF
>TRBJ2-7|TRBV10-3|-|-
TGTGCCATCAGTGAGTCGATGGGCGGGGGCTTGTCCTACGAGCAGTACTTC
CAISESMGGGLSYEQYF
>TRBJ1-1|TRBV9|-|TRBD1
TGTGCCAGCAGCCTCGGACAGGGAGAACCCGTTGTAGCTTTCTTT
CASSLGQGEPVVAFF
>TRBJ1-3|TRBV7-8|-|-
TGTGCCAGCCAGGGTTCCCGCTCTGGAAACACCATATATTTT
CASQGSRSGNTIYF
>TRBJ1-4|TRBV6-6|-|-
TGTGCCAGCAGTTACGGGCAGGCCTCTAATGAAAAACTGTTTTTT
CASSYGQASNEKLFF
>TRBJ1-3|TRBV7-6|-|-
TGTGCCAGCAGCTTAGAGCCCCGGTCCGGAAACACCATATATTTT
CASSLEPRSGNTIYF
>TRBJ2-7|TRBV6-1|-|TRBD1
TGTGCCAGCAGGGGGGAAAGACAGGGGGACTACGAGCAGTACTTC
CASRGERQGDYEQYF
>TRBJ1-4|TRBV6-1|-|TRBD1
TGTGCCAGCAGTGATTGGACAGGTGAAAAACTGTTTTTT
CASSDWTGEKLFF
>TRBJ1-5|TRBV6-1|-|TRBD1
TGTGCCAGCAGTGAGACAGGGCCCCGGGGCGATCAGCCCCAGCATTTT
CASSETGPRGDQPQHF
>TRBJ2-7|TRBV2|once|-
TGTGCCAGCAGTGGGAATAGGGGGAAAGAGCAGTACTTC
CASSGNRGKEQYF
>TRBJ1-1|TRBV7-2|-|-
TGTGCCAGCAGCCCTGTGGGCGGGGGGTGGAACACTGAAGCTTTCTTT
CASSPVGGGWNTEAFF
>TRBJ2-7|TRBV29-1|-|-
TGCAGCGTTGAACTCAGGGGCTACGAGCAGTACTTC
CSVELRGYEQYF
>TRBJ2-7|TRBV5-6|-|-
TGTGCCAGCAGCTCCGCGTACGAGCAGTACTTC
CASSSAYEQYF
>TRBJ1-1|TRBV6-5|-|-
TGTGCCAGCAGTCGGCGGGGTGATCGTGAAGCTTTCTTT
CASSRRGDREAFF
>TRBJ2-3|TRBV28|-|TRBD1
TGTGCCAGCAGTTTTGCGGACAGGGGAGGCACAGATACGCAGTATTTT
CASSFADRGGTDTQYF
>TRBJ1-5|TRBV18|-|-
TGTGCCAGCTCACCAGGGGGCGAGCAGCCCCAGCATTTT
CASSPGGEQPQHF
>TRBJ1-3|TRBV5-1|-|TRBD1
TGCGCCAGCAGTCAGGACAGGGATAACGGAAACACCATATATTTT
CASSQDRDNGNTIYF
>TRBJ1-1|TRBV9|-|TRBD1
TGTGCCAGCAGCGTAGCTACAGGGGGCCAAAAAGCTTTCTTT
CASSVATGGQKAFF
>TRBJ1-6|TRBV7-2|-|-
TGTGCCAGCAGCGGAACAGAGAATTCACCCCTCCACTTT
CASSGTENSPLHF
>TRBJ1-5|TRBV2|few|-
TGTGCCAGCAGTGAGCGAGAAATCGTTAATCAGCCCCAGCATTTT
CASSEREIVNQPQHF